This is a list of T cell receptor beta chains from one sample in a study of identical twins. TCRdb ran MiXCR on the 5' RACE reads and lists one entry per CDR3 protein. The table includes 400,000 to 500,000 distinct CDR3 sequences, roughly an eighth detected once. The data also belong to a second study, concerning yellow fever vaccine responses in identical twins.

Input material: CD4+ T cells sorted from blood. These receptors all come from a woman aged 18-30 years in good health. CDR3s include the opening cysteine and the closing phenylalanine or tryptophan. D genes are given only for firm matches. The size field is filled for only some rows; it gives once, few, many or a size class.

d_gene,abundance,j_gene,v_gene,CDR3aa,CDR3nt
TRBD2,few,TRBJ2-3,TRBV24-1,CATSGGISGTHTDTQYF,TGTGCCACCAGTGGCGGAATCAGCGGGACCCACACAGATACGCAGTATTTT
TRBD1,-,TRBJ2-5,TRBV11-2,CASSLGAGAGGRQTQYF,TGTGCCAGCAGCTTAGGGGCTGGGGCAGGGGGCCGGCAGACCCAGTACTTC
TRBD2,many,TRBJ2-1,TRBV11-3,CASSLDIAGEQFF,TGTGCCAGCAGCTTAGATATAGCGGGAGAGCAGTTCTTC
-,-,TRBJ2-3,TRBV9,CASSVDGLQTDTQYF,TGTGCCAGCAGCGTAGATGGGCTTCAGACAGATACGCAGTATTTT
TRBD1,many,TRBJ1-1,TRBV5-1,CASSLDGQAGTEAFF,TGCGCCAGCAGCTTGGACGGACAGGCGGGCACTGAAGCTTTCTTT
-,-,TRBJ2-1,TRBV4-3,CASSQKGPRPHEQFF,TGCGCCAGCAGCCAAAAGGGACCCCGGCCCCATGAGCAGTTCTTC
-,-,TRBJ2-3,TRBV11-3,CASSIRGAESDTQYF,TGTGCCAGCAGCATCAGGGGGGCTGAGTCAGATACGCAGTATTTT
-,few,TRBJ1-2,TRBV12-3/TRBV12-4,CASTRAGVNYGYTF,TGTGCCAGCACCCGGGCGGGAGTTAACTATGGCTACACCTTC
TRBD2,few,TRBJ2-3,TRBV5-1,CASSLGLAGTYTDTQYF,TGCGCCAGCAGCTTGGGACTAGCGGGGACCTACACAGATACGCAGTATTTT
-,many,TRBJ2-3,TRBV10-3,CAIRPTYSTDTQYF,TGTGCCATCAGACCAACTTACAGCACAGATACGCAGTATTTT
-,-,TRBJ2-2,TRBV11-2,CASSSGLGYQTGELFF,TGTGCCAGCAGCTCCGGCCTCGGATATCAGACCGGGGAGCTGTTTTTT
TRBD2,-,TRBJ2-1,TRBV4-1,CASSLFFGTSGITNEQFF,TGCGCCAGCAGCCTCTTTTTTGGGACTAGCGGGATCACCAATGAGCAGTTCTTC
-,many,TRBJ1-5,TRBV10-3,CAISESAANYSNQPQHF,TGTGCCATCAGTGAGTCGGCAGCTAATTATAGCAATCAGCCCCAGCATTTT
TRBD2,-,TRBJ2-5,TRBV4-2,CASSQEPGLAGPPTQYF,TGTGCCAGCAGCCAGGAACCGGGACTAGCGGGCCCCCCGACCCAGTACTTC
TRBD2,few,TRBJ2-7,TRBV11-2,CASSSQNIAGGGPYEQYF,TGTGCCAGCAGCTCCCAAAATATAGCGGGAGGGGGGCCCTACGAGCAGTACTTC
-,few,TRBJ2-4,TRBV20-1,CSARDSAGLDIQYF,TGCAGTGCTAGAGATTCGGCGGGATTGGACATTCAGTACTTC
-,-,TRBJ1-1,TRBV28,CASRTEGLNTEAFF,TGTGCCAGCAGGACAGAGGGCTTGAACACTGAAGCTTTCTTT
-,-,TRBJ2-7,TRBV28,CASSGDPRGEQYF,TGTGCCAGCTCAGGGGACCCAAGGGGGGAGCAGTACTTC
-,many,TRBJ2-3,TRBV9,CASSPPLNGGNTDTQYF,TGTGCCAGCAGCCCACCCCTAAATGGCGGAAACACAGATACGCAGTATTTT
-,-,TRBJ2-6,TRBV28,CASSFLGARSGANVLTF,TGTGCCAGCAGTTTTCTGGGGGCGCGGTCTGGGGCCAACGTCCTGACTTTC
-,few,TRBJ2-7,TRBV3-1,CASSRVQAGRNYEQYF,TGTGCCAGCAGCCGGGTACAAGCGGGTAGAAATTACGAGCAGTACTTC
-,few,TRBJ1-1,TRBV27,CARRTTEAFF,TGTGCCCGAAGGACCACTGAAGCTTTCTTT